This entry describes one TCR beta chain. PCR used 60 Vbeta primers and 13 Jbeta primers. The table came from immunoSEQ multiplex PCR; TCRdb's copy has only in-frame clones and leaves some out. The repertoire has 100,000 or so clones, around 75% of them found once; the top ten carry 2.1%. This entry comes from a study of cytomegalovirus exposure and HLA in healthy donors. This CDR3 is 13 amino acids long. V was shortened by 2 bases and J by 4 bases, with 8 bases between the two germline ends. CDR1 is SEHNR, CDR2 FQNEAQ, per germline (reference sequence). Sequenced material: PBMCs. This chain joins TRBV7-9 and TRBJ2-5, with D perhaps matching TRBD2 (5 bases). The sequence derives from a man aged 25-45 years in good health and CMV-seronegative. The CDR3 sequence: CASSLKAGETQYF. In DNA form, the CDR3 reads TGTGCCAGCAGCTTAAAGGCGGGAGAGACCCAGTACTTC.